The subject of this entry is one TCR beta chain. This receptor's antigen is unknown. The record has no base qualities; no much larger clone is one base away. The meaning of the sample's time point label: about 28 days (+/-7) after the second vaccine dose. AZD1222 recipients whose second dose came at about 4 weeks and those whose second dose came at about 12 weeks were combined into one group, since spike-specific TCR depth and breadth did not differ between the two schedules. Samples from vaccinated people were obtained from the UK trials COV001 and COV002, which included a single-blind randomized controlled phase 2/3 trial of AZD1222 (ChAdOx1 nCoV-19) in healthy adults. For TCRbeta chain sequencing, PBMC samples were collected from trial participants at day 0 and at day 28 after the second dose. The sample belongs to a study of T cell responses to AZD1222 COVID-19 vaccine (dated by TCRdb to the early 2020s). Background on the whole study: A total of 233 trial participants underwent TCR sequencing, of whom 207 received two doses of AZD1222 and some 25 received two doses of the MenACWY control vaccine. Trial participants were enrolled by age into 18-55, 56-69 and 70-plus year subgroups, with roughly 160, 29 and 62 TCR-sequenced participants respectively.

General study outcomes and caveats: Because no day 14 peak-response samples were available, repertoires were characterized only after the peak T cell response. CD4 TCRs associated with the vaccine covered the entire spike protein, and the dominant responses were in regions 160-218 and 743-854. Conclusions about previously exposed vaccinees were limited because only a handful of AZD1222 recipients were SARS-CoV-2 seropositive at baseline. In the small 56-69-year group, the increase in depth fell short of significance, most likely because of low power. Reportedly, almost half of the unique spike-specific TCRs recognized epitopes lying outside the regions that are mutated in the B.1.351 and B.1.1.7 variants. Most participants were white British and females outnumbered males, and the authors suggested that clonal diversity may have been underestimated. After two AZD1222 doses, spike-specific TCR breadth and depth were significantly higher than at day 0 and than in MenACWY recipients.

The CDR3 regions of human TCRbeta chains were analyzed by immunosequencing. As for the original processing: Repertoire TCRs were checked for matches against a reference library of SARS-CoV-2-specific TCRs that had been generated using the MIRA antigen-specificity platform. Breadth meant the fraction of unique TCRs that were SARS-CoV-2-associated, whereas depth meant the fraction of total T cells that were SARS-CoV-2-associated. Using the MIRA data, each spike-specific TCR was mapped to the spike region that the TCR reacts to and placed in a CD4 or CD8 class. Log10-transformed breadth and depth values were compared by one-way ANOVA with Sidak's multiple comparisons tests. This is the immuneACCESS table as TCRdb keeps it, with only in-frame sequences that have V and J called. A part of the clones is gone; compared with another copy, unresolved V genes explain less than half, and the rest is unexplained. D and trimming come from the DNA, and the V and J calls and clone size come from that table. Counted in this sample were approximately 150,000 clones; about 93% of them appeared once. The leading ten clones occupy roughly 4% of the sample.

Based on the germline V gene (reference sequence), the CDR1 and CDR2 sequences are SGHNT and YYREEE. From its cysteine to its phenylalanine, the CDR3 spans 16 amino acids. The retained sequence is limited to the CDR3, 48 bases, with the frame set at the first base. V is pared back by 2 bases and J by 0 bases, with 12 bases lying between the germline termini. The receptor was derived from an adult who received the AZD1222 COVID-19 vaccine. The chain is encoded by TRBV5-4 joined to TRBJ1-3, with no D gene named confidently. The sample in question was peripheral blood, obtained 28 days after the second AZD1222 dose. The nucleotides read TGTGCCAGCAGCTTCCTCGCTGCCAGCTCTGGAAACACCATATATTTT. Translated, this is CASSFLAASSGNTIYF.